A single T cell receptor beta chain is shown here with its context. The antigen it recognizes is unknown. No base-level quality is on record; no much larger clone is a single base apart. CDR1 is given as MNHEY and CDR2 as SVGEGT, both from the germline V gene. Deletion took 5 bases off V and 5 bases off J, with a span of 16 bases between the germline ends. The CDR3 measures 14 amino acids from cysteine to phenylalanine. The retained sequence is limited to the CDR3, 42 bases, with the frame set at the first base. In the ophthalmopathy patients, disease was moderately to severely active, with a Clinical Activity Score of 3 or more, a NOSPECS grade of 4 or more, and a duration of less than 3 months. The study excluded patients with uncontrolled infections, other autoimmune diseases, pregnancy or lactation. Diagnoses relied on clinical symptoms, serum thyroxine and TRAb, thyroid ultrasound and orbital computed tomography. PBMCs were separated from roughly 9.3 ml of fresh peripheral blood using Ficoll-Paque density gradient centrifugation. Total RNA was extracted using Trizol reagent, and RNA quality was assessed on an Agilent 2100 Bioanalyzer.

The sample comes from a study of T cells in Graves' hyperthyroidism and ophthalmopathy (dated by TCRdb to between 2017 and 2020). Broadly, across the study: Peripheral blood samples were taken at the time of initial diagnosis, prior to any treatment. To identify distinguishing TCR V-J signatures, a discovery cohort of some 100 patients was used, comprising some 45 with Graves' ophthalmopathy and some 57 with stable Graves' hyperthyroidism. Prospective prediction of ophthalmopathy was tested in an independent validation cohort consisting of under 20 hyperthyroidism patients and 17 patients who later progressed to ophthalmopathy. The roughly 100 discovery patients were randomly split 7:3 into training and test sets. In addition, the study compared T-cell repertoires in thyroid tissue and in blood from five to seven Graves' hyperthyroidism patients. Once sampling was done, hyperthyroidism patients were given methimazole at a starting dose of 30 mg daily, whereas ophthalmopathy patients were given high-dose intravenous methylprednisolone. The paper reports TCR Vbeta CDR3 sequencing of roughly 140 peripheral blood samples: under 45 ophthalmopathy, fewer than 85 hyperthyroidism and around 17 progressor patients.

Amplification of TCR beta CDR3 regions was carried out from RNA transcripts. The TCR CDR3 was subjected to a first round of RT-PCR using the HTBI primer set and the Qiagen OneStep RT-PCR kit. Libraries were constructed in a second round of multiplex PCR, after which size selection and purification were carried out. Paired-end sequencing of the libraries was performed with 100 bp reads on an Illumina HiSeq2000. Processing in the source paper ran as follows. SOAPnuke was used to process the raw data, with reads discarded if the reads contained adapters or uncalled bases, had a mean Phred below 15, or lacked an exact constant-primer or identifier match. High-quality paired reads were merged using COPE v1.2.5, and each unique nucleotide sequence was defined as a clonotype. MiTCR v1.1 was used to align clonotypes to the IMGT TRBV, TRBD and TRBJ reference segments. The analysis included only V-J combinations with a frequency above 0.0001, which together covered approximately 99% of the repertoires. A TCS score was defined as the ratio between F50 (clonal expansion) and ExV (chaos), using BLOSUM62-based TCRdist between CDR3 peptides within each V-J. Welch's t-statistics and random forest reduced around 520 V-J features to roughly 13, which were used in a naive Bayes classifier (R e1071). Using fastp at Q25 and MiXCR, TCRdb reprocessed the public reads and kept productive beta chains. Entries are consolidated by CDR3 protein sequence, retaining the most common genes and DNA. The authors' filters were not applied to this entry. The sample table contains fewer than 550,000 distinct CDR3 sequences; only one count was recorded for approximately 25% of them. The ten largest account for about 11% of the sample.

Overall study outcomes, separate from this receptor: During validation, the model predicted progression to ophthalmopathy a median of about 6.3 months ahead of onset, with almost 71% sensitivity and around 73% specificity. A model built on a 13 V-J signature distinguished ophthalmopathy from stable hyperthyroidism, reaching about 88% sensitivity and 81.08% specificity in cross-validation and 80%/75% in testing. Sample size was not statistically predetermined, and investigators were not blinded to group allocation. Blood samples also contained most of the expanded thyroid clonotypes (frequency above 0.001), which suggests that blood repertoires may reflect thyroid immune responses.

Sequencing was done on a sample of blood. The chain is encoded by TRBV6-2 or TRBV6-3 joined to TRBJ2-7; the D gene is unclear. The source is a woman younger than 45 with Graves' ophthalmopathy. The CDR3 region: CASSPAVGYHEQYF. The nucleotide sequence reads as follows: TGTGCCAGCAGTCCCGCAGTAGGTTACCACGAGCAGTACTTC.